Listed here are 27 T cell receptor beta chains from one sample, sequenced in a study of blood T cell repertoires in COVID-19. TCRdb keeps only in-frame clones here, not all; method: immunoSEQ multiplex PCR. The sample includes around 260,000 clones, about 80% of them seen just once. The sequencing sample was made of peripheral blood. These receptors all come from a woman aged 45 to 65 who had recovered from COVID-19.

The chain joins TRBV7-9 to TRBJ2-3; 10 bases agree with TRBD2. Unmatched junction bases numbered 2, after V lost 2 bases and J lost 3 bases. Germline values: CDR1 SEHNR, CDR2 FQNEAQ (reference sequence). The CDR3 sequence is 15 residues long. The CDR3 protein is CASSLFSGGTDTQYF. CDR3 in DNA: TGTGCCAGCAGCTTATTTAGCGGGGGGACAGATACGCAGTATTTT.

This clone was counted a single time. This chain links TRBV7-2 with TRBJ2-6, with 9 bases identical to TRBD1. The trim removed 5 bases at V and 3 bases at J, leaving 8 bases unmatched. CDR1 and CDR2 from the germline V gene are SGHTA and FQGNSA. CDR3 size: 17 residues. CDR3 nucleotide sequence: TGTGCCAGCAGCCCTAGGGGACAGGGTGGTGGGGCCAACGTCCTGACTTTC. Translated: CASSPRGQGGGANVLTF.

The table lists this clone with a few counts. The chain couples TRBV19 to TRBJ2-7, with D possibly TRBD2 on 6 matching bases. V gave up 6 bases and J gave up 6 bases, with 24 bases separating them. The CDR3 is 16 residues long. The germline CDR1 and CDR2 sequences are LNHDA and SQIVND (reference sequence). Here the CDR3 reads CASSDYGTSAGVEQYF. The DNA of the CDR3 is TGTGCCAGTAGCGATTACGGGACTTCGGCCGGGGTCGAGCAGTACTTC.

V is TRBV12-3 or TRBV12-4 and J is TRBJ1-1; perhaps TRBD1 as D (5 bases). Trimming left V 6 bases short and J 0 bases short, with 8 bases between. This CDR3 is built from 13 residues. The CDR3 spells CASRGQLNTEAFF. CDR3 in DNA: TGTGCCAGCAGAGGACAACTGAACACTGAAGCTTTCTTT.

This clone appeared a single time. J is TRBJ1-2 and V is TRBV3-1 (or the pseudogene TRBV3-2), with D hard to call. The CDR3 spans 13 residues. Germline CDR1 and CDR2: LGHDT and YNNKEL (reference sequence). V was shortened by 0 bases and J by 8 bases, with 10 bases between the two germline ends. The CDR3 sequence is CASSQERSRGYTF. For the CDR3, the DNA is TGTGCCAGCAGCCAAGAGAGGTCGCGGGGCTACACCTTC.

V and J are TRBV4-3 and TRBJ1-6; 7 positions agree with TRBD1. The CDR3 totals 15 residues. Trimming removed 0 bases from V and 10 bases from J; junction bases left unmatched: 6. CDR1 and CDR2 from the germline V gene are LGHNA and YSLEER. CDR3 in DNA: TGCGCCAGCAGCCAAGAAAACAGGGGAAGATCACCCCTCCACTTT. This encodes CASSQENRGRSPLHF.

This clone was seen just once. The gene calls are TRBV7-9 and TRBJ2-7; possibly TRBD2 for D (5 bases). Germline CDR1 SEHNR, CDR2 FQNEAQ (reference sequence). Trimming removed 3 bases at V and 0 bases at J, with 12 bases between. The CDR3 totals 15 residues. In DNA, the CDR3 is TGTGCCAGCAGCTTCTCGGGATCAAGCTCCTACGAGCAGTACTTC. Its translation is CASSFSGSSSYEQYF.

This chain joins TRBV19 and TRBJ2-7; D is possibly TRBD2 (5 bases). Trimming left V 4 bases short and J 4 bases short, with 17 bases between. CDR3 length: 15 residues. Germline lookup yields CDR1 LNHDA and CDR2 SQIVND (reference sequence). DNA of the CDR3: TGTGCCAGTAGTACCTTCAGCGGAGAGATTTACGAGCAGTACTTC. Translating it yields CASSTFSGEIYEQYF.

This rearrangement joins TRBV3-1 (or the pseudogene TRBV3-2) to TRBJ1-4, with D uncertain. The V end was cut by 4 bases, the J end by 0 bases, with 15 bases between. The CDR3 spans 17 residues. The germline V gene encodes CDR1 LGHDT and CDR2 YNNKEL (reference sequence). DNA for the CDR3: TGTGCCAGCAGCCCGCGGCCTCCGAGGGCAACTAATGAAAAACTGTTTTTT. Its protein is CASSPRPPRATNEKLFF.

The chain combines TRBV27 with TRBJ2-2, with TRBD2 identical over 7 bases. CDR3 size: 14 residues. The trim removed 7 bases at V and 7 bases at J, leaving 9 bases unmatched. Germline V gene data show CDR1 as MNHEY and CDR2 as SMNVEV (reference sequence). CDR3 in DNA: TGTGCCAGCAACCAGTGGGGGGGTGGCGGGGAGCTGTTTTTT. It translates to CASNQWGGGGELFF.

The chain recombines TRBV12-1 with TRBJ2-4; TRBD2, the table's D call, lacks a check against the DNA. TRBV12-1 is assigned pseudogene status. This CDR3 spans 18 amino acids. This chain's CDR3 is CASSFSGRGCTTKNIQYF. CDR3 sequence (DNA): TGTGCCAGCAGCTTTAGTGGGAGGGGGTGCACGACCAAAAACATTCAGTACTTC.

The rearrangement uses TRBV18 and TRBJ1-2; 9 bases match TRBD1. After removal of 7 bases from V and 2 bases from J, the junction contained 5 bases not matched to a gene. From germline, CDR1 is KGHSH and CDR2 LQKENI. CDR3 length: 14 residues. The CDR3 loop is CASLRTGVNYGYTF. CDR3 DNA sequence: TGTGCCAGCTTAAGGACAGGGGTGAACTATGGCTACACCTTC. Looking up the rest from reference TRBV18 and TRBJ1-2 gives the full variable domain: NAGVMQNPRHLVRRRGQEARLRCSPMKGHSHVYWYRQLPEEGLKFMVYLQKENIIDESGMPKERFSAEFPKEGPSILRIQQVVRGDSAAYFCASLRTGVNYGYTFGSGTRLTVV.

This clone was seen only a few times. The chain recombines TRBV4-2 with TRBJ1-6; no clear D. Trimming stripped 0 bases from V and 6 bases from J, with 9 bases between. Germline loops: CDR1 LGHNA, CDR2 YNFKEQ. The CDR3 has 15 residues. CDR3 DNA: TGTGCCAGCAGCCAAGATGGGAGCGGTAATTCACCCCTCCACTTT. Protein product: CASSQDGSGNSPLHF.

This clone appeared a single time. This chain links TRBV30 with TRBJ1-4; TRBD1 matches 8 bases. Trimming removed 3 bases from V and 7 bases from J; junction bases left unmatched: 7. The CDR3 sequence is 14 residues long. Germline values: CDR1 GTSNPN, CDR2 SVGIG (reference sequence). CDR3 nucleotides: TGTGCCTGGAGCCAGAACAGGGGGACTGAAAAACTGTTTTTT. It encodes CAWSQNRGTEKLFF.

The chain carries TRBV30 and TRBJ2-7, with a tentative D call TRBD1 (6 bases). Trimming pared 0 bases from V and 4 bases from J, leaving 16 bases between. CDR3 length equals 15 residues. Germline values: CDR1 GTSNPN, CDR2 SVGIG (reference sequence). CDR3 coding DNA: TGTGCCTGGAGTGTAATCGGGCAGGGGTCTTACGAGCAGTACTTC. Residues: CAWSVIGQGSYEQYF.

This clone has a handful of counts. The chain has TRBV28 and TRBJ1-2; 9 positions agree with TRBD1. Losses at the gene ends were 6 bases for V and 6 bases for J; bases not matched to a gene: 11. CDR1 is MDHEN and CDR2 is SYDVKM in the germline V gene. The CDR3 extends over 15 amino acids. The CDR3 DNA is TGTGCCAGCAGCCCCGGGACAGGGCAGGTGGATGGCTACACCTTC. This encodes CASSPGTGQVDGYTF.

The chain employs TRBV4-3 and TRBJ2-5, with 7 bases aligning to TRBD2. There are 13 residues in the CDR3. Per the germline V gene, CDR1 is LGHNA and CDR2 is YSLEER. J lost 7 bases, V lost 4 bases, and 6 bases had no gene match. In DNA, the CDR3 is TGCGCCAGCAGCCTTGGACTAGTTGGGACCCAGTACTTC. Translation gives CASSLGLVGTQYF.

V gene TRBV7-2 combines with J gene TRBJ2-5; TRBD2 matches 12 bases. The J segment lost 1 base and the V segment lost 1 base, leaving 1 base of the junction unmatched. The germline CDR1 and CDR2 sequences are SGHTA and FQGNSA. The CDR3 runs 16 residues. The CDR3 DNA follows: TGTGCCAGCAGCTTAGGGACTAGCGGGGTCCAAGAGACCCAGTACTTC. This translates into CASSLGTSGVQETQYF.

This clone was detected a few times. V is TRBV27 and J is TRBJ2-7, with 10 bases identical to TRBD1. CDR1 and CDR2 from the germline V gene are MNHEY and SMNVEV (reference sequence). With V trimmed by 5 bases and J by 2 bases, 9 bases remained unmatched. The CDR3 extends over 16 amino acids. This CDR3 reads CASSLAGDRGTYEQYF. CDR3 DNA sequence: TGTGCCAGCAGTCTAGCCGGGGACAGGGGCACCTACGAGCAGTACTTC.

This chain uses TRBV28 with TRBJ2-4; tentative D call: TRBD2 (5 bases). This CDR3 region has 13 residues. Trimming took off 8 bases at V and 5 bases at J, with 13 bases between the two ends. Germline-derived CDR1 and CDR2 are MDHEN and SYDVKM. CDR3 region: CASSLGRENIQYF. As DNA, the CDR3 is TGTGCCAGCTCCCTTGGGCGGGAAAACATTCAGTACTTC.

The chain has TRBV19 and TRBJ1-2, with D tentatively TRBD1 (6 bases). The CDR3 is 15 residues long. V was clipped by 5 bases and J by 4 bases, with 17 bases between them. Germline V gives CDR1 LNHDA, CDR2 SQIVND (reference sequence). CDR3 residues: CASSAHRDAPYGYTF. As DNA, the CDR3 is TGTGCCAGTAGTGCCCACAGGGACGCCCCCTATGGCTACACCTTC.

The J gene is TRBJ2-7, the V gene TRBV9, with 7 bases aligning to TRBD2. CDR3 size: 14 residues. Germline V lookup: CDR1 SGDLS, CDR2 YYNGEE. The J segment lost 6 bases and the V segment lost 2 bases, leaving 8 bases of the junction unmatched. The DNA of the CDR3 is TGTGCCAGCAGCGTTGTTGCGGGAGCTGGCGAGCAGTACTTC. It translates to CASSVVAGAGEQYF.

CDR3 sequence reads: CASAPLGESVTGELFF. CDR3 DNA sequence: TGTGCCAGCGCCCCCCTCGGGGAATCGGTCACCGGGGAGCTGTTTTTT. The chain links TRBV28 to TRBJ2-2; D possibly corresponds to TRBD2 (5 bases). V was clipped by 8 bases and J by 4 bases, with 20 bases between them. Germline V gene data show CDR1 as MDHEN and CDR2 as SYDVKM. This CDR3 is built from 16 residues.

This rearrangement joins TRBV20-1 to TRBJ1-5, with D possibly TRBD1 on 6 matching bases. CDR1 and CDR2 (germline): DFQATT, SNEGSKA (reference sequence). V lost 3 bases to trimming and J lost 2 bases, with 14 bases between them. The CDR3 is 15 residues long. This CDR3 reads CSASYRARGNQPQHF. The CDR3 nucleotides read TGCAGTGCTAGTTACAGGGCCCGGGGCAATCAGCCCCAGCATTTT.

The gene calls are TRBV9 and TRBJ2-5; D remains unclear. V lost 0 bases and J 4 bases, leaving 13 bases between the germline ends. The CDR3 length is 15 residues. Germline loops: CDR1 SGDLS, CDR2 YYNGEE. The CDR3 loop is CASSVASGYGETQYF. Written as DNA, the CDR3 is TGTGCCAGCAGCGTAGCATCCGGGTACGGAGAGACCCAGTACTTC.

The J gene is TRBJ2-3, the V gene TRBV4-3; 12 bases map to TRBD2. V trimming: 1 base; J trimming: 6 bases; junction bases outside the gene matches: 5. The CDR3 sequence is 16 residues long. Germline CDR1 LGHNA, CDR2 YSLEER. As DNA, the CDR3 is TGCGCCAGCAGCCAAGGGCTAGCGGGAGGGGTGGATACGCAGTATTTT. It yields the protein CASSQGLAGGVDTQYF.

The genes are TRBV10-3 and TRBJ1-2, with a possible D match to TRBD1 (6 bases). The CDR3 is made up of 15 amino acids. V was cut by 0 bases and J by 5 bases, with 13 bases left in between. The germline gives CDR1 ENHRY, CDR2 SYGVKD. This chain's CDR3 is CAISESVRGLYGYTF. CDR3 nucleotides: TGTGCCATCAGTGAGTCGGTGAGGGGGTTATATGGCTACACCTTC.